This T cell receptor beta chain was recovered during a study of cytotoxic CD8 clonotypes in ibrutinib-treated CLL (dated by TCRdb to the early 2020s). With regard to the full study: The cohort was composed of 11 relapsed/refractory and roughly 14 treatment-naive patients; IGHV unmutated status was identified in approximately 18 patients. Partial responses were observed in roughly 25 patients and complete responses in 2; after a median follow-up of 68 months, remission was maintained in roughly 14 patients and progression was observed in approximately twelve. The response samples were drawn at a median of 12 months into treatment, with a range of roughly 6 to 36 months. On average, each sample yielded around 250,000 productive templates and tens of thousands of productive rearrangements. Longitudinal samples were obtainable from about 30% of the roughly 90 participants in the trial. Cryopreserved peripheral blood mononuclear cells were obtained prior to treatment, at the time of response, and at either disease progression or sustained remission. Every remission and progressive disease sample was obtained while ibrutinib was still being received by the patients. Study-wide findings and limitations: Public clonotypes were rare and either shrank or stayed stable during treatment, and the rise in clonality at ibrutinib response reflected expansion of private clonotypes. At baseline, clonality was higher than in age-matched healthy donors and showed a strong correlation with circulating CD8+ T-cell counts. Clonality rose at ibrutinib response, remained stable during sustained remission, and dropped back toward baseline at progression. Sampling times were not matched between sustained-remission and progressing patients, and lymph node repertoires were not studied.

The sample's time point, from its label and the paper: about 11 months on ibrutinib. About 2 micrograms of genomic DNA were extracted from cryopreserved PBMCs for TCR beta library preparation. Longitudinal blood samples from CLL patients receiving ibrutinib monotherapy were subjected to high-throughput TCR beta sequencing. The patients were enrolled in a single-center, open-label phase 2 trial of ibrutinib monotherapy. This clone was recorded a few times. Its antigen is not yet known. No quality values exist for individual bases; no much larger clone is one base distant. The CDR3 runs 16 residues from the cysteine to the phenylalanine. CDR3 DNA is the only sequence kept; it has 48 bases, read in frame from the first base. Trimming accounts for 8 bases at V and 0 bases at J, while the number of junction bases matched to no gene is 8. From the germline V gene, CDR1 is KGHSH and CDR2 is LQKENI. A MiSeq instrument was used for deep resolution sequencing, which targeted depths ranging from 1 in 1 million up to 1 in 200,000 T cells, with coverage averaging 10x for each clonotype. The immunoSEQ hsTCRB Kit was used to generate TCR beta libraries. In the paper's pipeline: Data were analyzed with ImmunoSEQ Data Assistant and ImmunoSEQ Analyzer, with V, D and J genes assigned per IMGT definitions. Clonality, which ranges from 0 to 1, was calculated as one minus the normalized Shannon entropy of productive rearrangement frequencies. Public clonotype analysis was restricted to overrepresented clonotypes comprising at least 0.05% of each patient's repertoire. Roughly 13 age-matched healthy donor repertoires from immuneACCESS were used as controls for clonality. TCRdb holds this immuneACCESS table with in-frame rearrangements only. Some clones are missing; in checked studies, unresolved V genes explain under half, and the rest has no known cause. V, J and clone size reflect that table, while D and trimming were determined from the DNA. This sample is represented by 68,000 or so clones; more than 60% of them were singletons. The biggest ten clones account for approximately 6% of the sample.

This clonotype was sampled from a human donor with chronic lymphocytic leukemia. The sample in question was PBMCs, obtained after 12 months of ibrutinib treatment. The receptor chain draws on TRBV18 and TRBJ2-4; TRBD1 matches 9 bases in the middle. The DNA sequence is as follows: TGTGCCAGCCATTCCGGGACAGGGATAGCCAAAAACATTCAGTACTTC. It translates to CASHSGTGIAKNIQYF.